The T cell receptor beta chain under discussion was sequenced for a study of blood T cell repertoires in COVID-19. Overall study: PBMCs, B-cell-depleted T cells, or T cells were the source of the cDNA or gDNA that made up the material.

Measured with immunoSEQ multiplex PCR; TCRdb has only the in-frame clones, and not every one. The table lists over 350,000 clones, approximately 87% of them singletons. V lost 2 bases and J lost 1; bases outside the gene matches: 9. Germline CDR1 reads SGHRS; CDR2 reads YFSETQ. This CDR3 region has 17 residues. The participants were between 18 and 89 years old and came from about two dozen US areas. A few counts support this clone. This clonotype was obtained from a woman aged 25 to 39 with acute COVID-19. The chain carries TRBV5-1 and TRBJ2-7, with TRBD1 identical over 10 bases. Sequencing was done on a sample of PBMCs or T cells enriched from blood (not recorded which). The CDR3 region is CASSFKRRDRGSYEQYF. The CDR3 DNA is TGCGCCAGCAGCTTCAAACGCCGGGACAGGGGATCCTACGAGCAGTACTTC.